A single sample is the source of the 23 T cell receptor beta chains below, sequenced in a study of regulatory T cells in long-lasting Graves disease. Libraries of TCR beta came from iRepertoire HTBI primers plus Arm-PCR of CDR3 regions. TCRdb ran MiXCR on the multiplex PCR reads and lists one entry per CDR3 protein. The data contain roughly 260,000 distinct CDR3 sequences, 15% to 20% of them seen just once; the ten biggest clones take up around 15%. Time point given: newly diagnosed GD, antithyroid drugs for less than 3 months. PBMC RNA served as the TCR library source. These data were also reused for a study on T cells in Graves' hyperthyroidism and ophthalmopathy.

Sequencing used peripheral blood mononuclear cells (PBMCs), obtained at new diagnosis, from a patient treated with antithyroid drugs. Every receptor here comes from a woman under 40 with Graves disease.

V gene TRBV7-8 combines with J gene TRBJ2-2; tentatively, D is TRBD2 (5 bases). The CDR3 length is 14 residues. Germline V gene lookup returns CDR1 SGHVS and CDR2 FQNEAQ. V lost 2 bases and J lost 4, with 8 bases in between. CDR3 loop: CASSLTRGTGELFF. CDR3 DNA: TGTGCCAGCAGCTTAACCCGGGGCACCGGGGAGCTGTTTTTT.

The rearrangement uses TRBV25-1 and TRBJ1-2; D is uncertain. This CDR3 region has 16 residues. The V end lost 0 bases, the J end lost 0 bases, and 11 bases lay between the germline ends. Germline V gives CDR1 MGHDK, CDR2 SYGVNS. Here the CDR3 reads CASSEYFHPPNYGYTF. CDR3 nucleotides: TGTGCCAGCAGTGAATATTTTCATCCTCCTAACTATGGCTACACCTTC.

This clonotype was counted between two and nine times. The chain combines TRBV5-1 with TRBJ1-5, with D perhaps TRBD1 (5 bases). This CDR3 is 16 amino acids long. Trimming removed 4 bases at V and 6 bases at J, with 20 bases between. CDR1 SGHRS and CDR2 YFSETQ come from the germline V gene. The CDR3 spells CASSPRDDGDSQPQHF. The CDR3 DNA reads TGCGCCAGCAGCCCCCGGGACGATGGAGATAGTCAGCCCCAGCATTTT.

As for this clonotype: The junction departs from germline at one end; a sequencing error may be responsible. The chain employs TRBV15 and TRBJ1-3; possible D gene TRBD1, 5 bases. This CDR3 is 15 amino acids long. The germline gives CDR1 LNHNV, CDR2 YYDKDF (reference sequence). This CDR3 reads CATSRDRQYGTTIYF. Written as DNA, the CDR3 is TGTGCCACCAGCAGAGATCGACAGTACGGAACCACCATATATTTT.

This clonotype was seen at least ten times. This sequence joins TRBV4-1 and TRBJ2-1; tentative D call: TRBD1 (6 bases). Germline V CDR1 and CDR2: MGHRA, YSYEKL. The CDR3 has 16 residues. Trimming stripped 1 base from V and 5 bases from J, with 15 bases between. The CDR3 loop reads CASSQGGRGGHNEQFF. In DNA, the CDR3 is TGCGCCAGCAGCCAAGGGGGGCGTGGGGGCCACAATGAGCAGTTCTTC.

The V gene is TRBV5-5, the J gene TRBJ2-1, with 8 bases aligning to TRBD2. The CDR3 has 16 residues. V was pared by 5 bases and J by 3 bases, with 10 bases of the junction left unmatched. Germline loops: CDR1 SGHKS, CDR2 YYEKEE (reference sequence). The CDR3 DNA is TGTGCCAGCAGTGAAGGGCGGGAGGCTCTCTACAATGAGCAGTTCTTC. Its translation: CASSEGREALYNEQFF.

This clonotype was recorded at least ten times. This sequence joins TRBV20-1 and TRBJ2-3, with D unresolved. Germline CDR1 is DFQATT and CDR2 is SNEGSKA (reference sequence). The V gene lost 6 bases and the J gene lost 1 base, with 14 bases spanning the gap. This CDR3 contains 14 residues. The CDR3 DNA is TGCAGTGCGAAAATCGGAGTACGCACAGATACGCAGTATTTT. The encoded protein is CSAKIGVRTDTQYF.

This clonotype was picked up many times. This chain connects TRBV18 to TRBJ2-7, with D unresolved. Germline values: CDR1 KGHSH, CDR2 LQKENI. The CDR3 totals 13 residues. Trimming took off 5 bases at V and 0 bases at J, with 8 bases between the two ends. The CDR3 spells CASSEDTSYEQYF. The CDR3 nucleotides are TGTGCCAGCTCAGAAGACACCTCCTACGAGCAGTACTTC.

The V call is TRBV2, the J call TRBJ2-3; 11 bases are shared with TRBD2. V shed 6 bases, J shed 5 bases, and the junction held 10 bases outside the gene matches. Germline loops: CDR1 SNHLY, CDR2 FYNNEI. This CDR3 is built from 16 residues. CDR3 sequence (DNA): TGTGCCAGCAGCATTAGCGGGGGGGTGATATTAGATACGCAGTATTTT. Its protein product is CASSISGGVILDTQYF.

Details on this clonotype: The conserved phenylalanine or tryptophan is not found at the CDR3 terminus, so this likely reflects a read error. V and J are TRBV4-2 and TRBJ2-1, with a tentative D call TRBD1 (6 bases). The CDR3 sequence is 15 residues long. CDR1 is LGHNA and CDR2 is YNFKEQ in the germline V gene. As DNA, the CDR3 is TGTGCCAGCAGCCAATCAGCACAGGGTACCAATGGGCAGTTCCTC. Its translation: CASSQSAQGTNGQFL.

This clonotype was detected many times. V is TRBV7-9 and J is TRBJ1-2; 11 nucleotides agree with TRBD1. V shed 5 bases, J shed 7 bases, and the junction held 12 bases outside the gene matches. The CDR3 contains 16 residues. Germline lookup yields CDR1 SEHNR and CDR2 FQNEAQ (reference sequence). The CDR3, as DNA: TGTGCCAGCAGCCCGACTACTGGACAGGGGGCGTCTGGCTACACCTTC. Translated, it gives CASSPTTGQGASGYTF. Full variable domain (outside the CDR3, taken from reference TRBV7-9 and TRBJ1-2): DTGVSQNPRHKITKRGQNVTFRCDPISEHNRLYWYRQTLGQGPEFLTYFQNEAQLEKSRLLSDRFSAERPKGSFSTLEIQRTEQGDSAMYLCASSPTTGQGASGYTFGSGTRLTVV.

The chain recombines TRBV4-1 with TRBJ1-2, with D possibly TRBD1 on 5 matching bases. The V gene's germline CDR1 is MGHRA and CDR2 YSYEKL. This CDR3 has 18 residues. The germline V and J ends were trimmed by 3 bases and 3 bases, with 23 bases remaining between them. Here the CDR3 DNA reads TGCGCCAGCAGCCAGGGCCCGCGGGGGGACGACGGCGACTATGGCTACACCTTC. This translates into CASSQGPRGDDGDYGYTF.

Comment on this clonotype: One base away lies a much larger clone, so this may be a sequencing read error. The genes are TRBV5-1 and TRBJ1-2; the match to TRBD1 covers 8 bases. CDR1 is SGHRS and CDR2 is YFSETQ in the germline V gene. The J segment lost 7 bases and the V segment lost 0 bases, leaving 5 bases of the junction unmatched. There are 14 residues in the CDR3. The CDR3 DNA follows: TGCGCCAGCAGCTTGGGGACAGGGAAAGGTGGCTACACCTTC. This codes for CASSLGTGKGGYTF. Supplemented by reference TRBV5-1 and TRBJ1-2, the full variable domain reads KAGVTQTPRYLIKTRGQQVTLSCSPISGHRSVSWYQQTPGQGLQFLFEYFSETQRNKGNFPGRFSGRQFSNSRSEMNVSTLELGDSALYLCASSLGTGKGGYTFGSGTRLTVV.

The V gene is TRBV5-1, the J gene TRBJ1-4, with TRBD1 identical over 7 bases. After removal of 0 bases from V and 7 bases from J, the junction contained 6 bases not matched to a gene. The germline V gene encodes CDR1 SGHRS and CDR2 YFSETQ. This CDR3 is built from 15 residues. CDR3 sequence: CASSLEGALGEKLFF. As DNA, the CDR3 is TGCGCCAGCAGCTTGGAGGGGGCGCTGGGTGAAAAACTGTTTTTT.

This clonotype was detected once. The J gene is TRBJ2-5, the V gene TRBV20-1; D is possibly TRBD2 (6 bases). Germline V gene lookup returns CDR1 DFQATT and CDR2 SNEGSKA (reference sequence). V lost 3 bases and J 5 bases, leaving 10 bases between the germline ends. The CDR3 is 12 amino acids. The CDR3 DNA follows: TGCAGTGCTAGCGGGGGTTTCGAGACCCAGTACTTC. Its protein is CSASGGFETQYF.

This clonotype was counted at least ten times. The chain uses TRBV2 and TRBJ1-3; D gene ambiguous. The CDR3 length is 17 residues. Germline lookup yields CDR1 SNHLY and CDR2 FYNNEI. Deletions cut 2 bases from V and 2 bases from J, with 16 bases between. CDR3 nucleotides: TGTGCCAGCAGTGAATTCGGGTCTTTTGAGACTGGAAACACCATATATTTT. It encodes CASSEFGSFETGNTIYF.

The V gene is TRBV11-2, the J gene TRBJ2-3, with D possibly matching TRBD2 (6 bases). Germline lookup yields CDR1 SGHAT and CDR2 FQNNGV. Trimming shortened V by 1 base and J by 6 bases, and 14 bases separated the two germline ends. The CDR3 extends over 15 amino acids. The CDR3 nucleotides are TGTGCCAGCAGCTTAGGTCCCCATCGGGGGGATACGCAGTATTTT. It translates to CASSLGPHRGDTQYF.

This clonotype was counted many times. The rearrangement links TRBV7-2 to TRBJ2-3, with 7 positions matching TRBD2. J was trimmed by 3 bases and V by 10 bases; bases with no gene match: 13. The germline V gene encodes CDR1 SGHTA and CDR2 FQGNSA. This CDR3 has 15 amino acids. The CDR3 DNA reads as TGTGCCACCCGGCGGAGGGGAGGGCAGACAGATACGCAGTATTTT. It encodes CATRRRGGQTDTQYF. The whole variable domain, filled in from reference TRBV7-2 and TRBJ2-3, reads GAGVSQSPSNKVTEKGKDVELRCDPISGHTALYWYRQSLGQGLEFLIYFQGNSAPDKSGLPSDRFSAERTGGSVSTLTIQRTQQEDSAVYLCATRRRGGQTDTQYFGPGTRLTVL.

This clonotype was counted ten times or more. This chain uses TRBV3-1 with TRBJ2-3, with D possibly being TRBD2 (7 bases). CDR1 is LGHDT, CDR2 YNNKEL, per germline (reference sequence). There are 16 residues in the CDR3. V was clipped by 6 bases and J by 4 bases, with 20 bases between them. Here the CDR3 reads CASSIRGGGVPDTQYF. The CDR3 region has the DNA TGTGCCAGCAGTATAAGGGGGGGGGGCGTTCCAGATACGCAGTATTTT.

Many counts were recorded for this clonotype. The J gene is TRBJ1-4, the V gene TRBV18, with TRBD1 as a possible D gene (5 bases). Between the trimmed V and J ends, which lost 10 bases and 2 bases, there was a span of 8 bases. The CDR3 totals 12 residues. CDR1 and CDR2 (germline): KGHSH, LQKENI. Written as DNA, the CDR3 is TGTGCCACTGGGGACACTAATGAAAAACTGTTTTTT. Its protein product is CATGDTNEKLFF. Combining the CDR3 with reference TRBV18 and TRBJ1-4 gives the whole variable domain NAGVMQNPRHLVRRRGQEARLRCSPMKGHSHVYWYRQLPEEGLKFMVYLQKENIIDESGMPKERFSAEFPKEGPSILRIQQVVRGDSAAYFCATGDTNEKLFFGSGTQLSVL.

The chain links TRBV2 to TRBJ2-5, with 8 bases that match TRBD2. V shed 5 bases and J 3 bases; nucleotides not matched to a gene: 11. This CDR3 spans 16 amino acids. The germline CDR1 and CDR2 sequences are SNHLY and FYNNEI. The CDR3 protein is CASSPLRAGEEETQYF. For the CDR3, the DNA is TGTGCCAGCAGTCCTCTACGAGCGGGGGAAGAAGAGACCCAGTACTTC. Combining the CDR3 with reference TRBV2 and TRBJ2-5 gives the whole variable domain EPEVTQTPSHQVTQMGQEVILRCVPISNHLYFYWYRQILGQKVEFLVSFYNNEISEKSEIFDDQFSVERPDGSNFTLKIRSTKLEDSAMYFCASSPLRAGEEETQYFGPGTRLLVL.

The gene calls are TRBV6-5 and TRBJ1-1, with D uncertain. The CDR3 extends over 12 amino acids. Germline loops: CDR1 MNHEY, CDR2 SVGAGI. Trimming pared 0 bases from V and 4 bases from J, leaving 3 bases between. The CDR3 reads CASSYSSTEAFF. Here the CDR3 DNA reads TGTGCCAGCAGTTACTCGAGCACTGAAGCTTTCTTT.

V and J are TRBV6-2 or TRBV6-3 and TRBJ2-3; D is unresolved. The CDR3 runs to 13 residues. Germline V lookup: CDR1 MNHEY, CDR2 SVGEGT. Between the trimmed V and J ends, which lost 5 bases and 12 bases, there was a span of 18 bases. In nucleotides, the CDR3 is TGTGCCAGCAGTGATGAACAAGGCGATGCACAGTATTTT. This encodes CASSDEQGDAQYF.